Listed here are 15 T cell receptor beta chains from one sample, sequenced in a study of cytomegalovirus exposure and HLA in healthy donors. Produced via immunoSEQ multiplex PCR; TCRdb's table is partial and in-frame only. The sample lists some 160,000 clones, approximately 93% occurring once. Sequenced material: PBMCs. The receptors stem from a man between 18 and 29 years old in good health and CMV-seronegative.

The V gene is TRBV5-4, the J gene TRBJ2-7, with 8 bases fitting TRBD1. This CDR3 is 16 amino acids long. CDR1 SGHNT and CDR2 YYREEE come from the germline V gene (reference sequence). V lost 2 bases and J lost 2; bases outside the gene matches: 9. The CDR3 DNA sequence: TGTGCCAGCAGCTTAGGCGGACAGGGAGGAACCTACGAGCAGTACGTC. Translating gives CASSLGGQGGTYEQYV.

The chain has TRBV23-1 and TRBJ2-3; weak D call: TRBD1 (6 bases). TRBV23-1 is annotated as an ORF whose role is uncertain. V lost 0 bases and J 6 bases, leaving 16 bases between the germline ends. The CDR3 totals 16 residues. The CDR3 is CASSQSETGRGDTQYF. The DNA for the CDR3 is TGCGCCAGCAGTCAATCCGAGACAGGAAGGGGGGATACGCAGTATTTT.

The CDR3, as DNA: TGCGCCAGCAGCCTATTAACCTCTAGCGGGAGGTCTAGCACAGATACGCAGTATTTT. As protein: CASSLLTSSGRSSTDTQYF. The chain combines TRBV5-1 with TRBJ2-3, with 11 positions matching TRBD2. V was pared by 4 bases and J by 0 bases, with 13 bases of the junction left unmatched. CDR3 size: 19 residues. Per germline, CDR1 SGHRS and CDR2 YFSETQ.

CDR3 sequence (DNA): TGCGCCAGCACTAATTGGGGGGAGAGCACCGGGGAGCTGTTTTTT. As protein: CASTNWGESTGELFF. The V call is TRBV5-1, the J call TRBJ2-2; the D gene is possibly TRBD2 (6 bases). V lost 6 bases to trimming and J lost 4 bases, with 16 bases between them. The germline V gene has CDR1 SGHRS and CDR2 YFSETQ. CDR3 size: 15 residues.

The rearrangement joins TRBV4-1 to TRBJ1-5, with 7 bases matching TRBD1. Losses at the gene ends were 4 bases for V and 3 bases for J; bases not matched to a gene: 9. This CDR3 region has 16 residues. CDR1 is MGHRA, CDR2 YSYEKL, per germline. The CDR3 sequence is CASSPRDRNFNQPQHF. Here the CDR3 DNA reads TGCGCCAGCAGCCCTCGGGACAGAAACTTCAATCAGCCCCAGCATTTT.

The chain links TRBV29-1 to TRBJ2-7; maybe TRBD1 (5 bases). CDR3 size: 18 residues. Trimming stripped 6 bases from V and 4 bases from J, with 31 bases between. Germline V CDR1 and CDR2: SQVTM, ANQGSEA. CDR3 in amino acids: CSVGDSITALSPSYEQYV. Here the CDR3 DNA reads TGCAGCGTGGGCGACAGTATTACCGCCCTGAGCCCTTCATACGAGCAGTACGTC.

This chain links TRBV6-5 with TRBJ2-5, with D tentatively TRBD2 (5 bases). The CDR3 extends over 11 amino acids. Trimming cost V 5 bases and J 7 bases, with 8 bases left between them. The germline CDR1 and CDR2 sequences are MNHEY and SVGAGI. CDR3 coding DNA: TGTGCCAGCAGTACCGAGGGGACCCAGTACTTC. This sequence encodes CASSTEGTQYF.

This sequence joins TRBV10-3 and TRBJ1-5, with TRBD1 matching over 7 bases. Germline CDR1 and CDR2: ENHRY and SYGVKD. The CDR3 loop spans 13 amino acids. The junction had 4 bases not matched to a gene; V was cut back by 7 bases and J by 4 bases. In nucleotides, the CDR3 is TGTGCCATCACCGCAGGGGGGAATCAGCCCCAGCATTTT. This codes for CAITAGGNQPQHF.

The V gene is TRBV4-1, the J gene TRBJ2-3, with D maybe TRBD1 (5 bases). CDR1 and CDR2 from the germline V gene are MGHRA and YSYEKL. Deletions cut 2 bases from V and 7 bases from J, with 28 bases between. This CDR3 has 19 residues. CDR3 bases: TGCGCCAGCAGCCAAAACAGTGGGGCCCTCTACCAGATTACACATACGCAGTATTTT. It translates to CASSQNSGALYQITHTQYF.

The CDR3 loop is CASSGQPYEQYV. The CDR3 DNA is TGTGCCAGCAGTGGACAGCCCTACGAGCAGTACGTC. The chain joins TRBV25-1 to TRBJ2-7, with a weak D call TRBD1 (5 bases). Per the germline V gene, CDR1 is MGHDK and CDR2 is SYGVNS. The germline V and J ends were trimmed by 4 bases and 2 bases, with 6 bases remaining between them. This CDR3 comprises 12 residues.

This chain connects TRBV7-9 to TRBJ2-3, with 9 bases matching TRBD2. Losses at the gene ends were 3 bases for V and 2 bases for J; bases not matched to a gene: 6. CDR1 is SEHNR, CDR2 FQNEAQ, per germline (reference sequence). The CDR3 covers 16 residues. Here the CDR3 reads CASSFVSGGPTDTQYF. Written as DNA, the CDR3 is TGTGCCAGCAGCTTTGTTAGCGGGGGCCCCACAGATACGCAGTATTTT.

The gene calls are TRBV7-2 and TRBJ1-3; D might be TRBD1 (6 bases). Germline V lookup: CDR1 SGHTA, CDR2 FQGNSA. The CDR3 is made up of 17 amino acids. The germline V and J ends were trimmed by 5 bases and 3 bases, with 20 bases remaining between them. The CDR3 DNA sequence: TGTGCCAGCAGCCCCAGGGGTCCTACTCTAAGTGGAAACACCATATATTTT. This encodes CASSPRGPTLSGNTIYF.

V and J are TRBV11-1 and TRBJ2-1; weak D call: TRBD1 (6 bases). Trimming stripped 0 bases from V and 2 bases from J, with 8 bases between. The CDR3 is 15 residues long. CDR1 and CDR2 (germline): SGHAT, FQDESV (reference sequence). CDR3 DNA: TGTGCCAGCAGCTTAGCGACAGGCCCCTACAATGAGCAGTTCTTC. The encoded protein is CASSLATGPYNEQFF.

The genes are TRBV25-1 and TRBJ2-2; TRBD2 agrees at 7 bases. This CDR3 is built from 18 residues. The V and J ends lost 0 bases and 1 base, in that order; junction bases with no gene match: 8. Germline V gene lookup returns CDR1 MGHDK and CDR2 SYGVNS. The CDR3 nucleotides read TGTGCCAGCAGTGAATACCTGCGGCGGGGGAAGAACACCGGGGAGCTGTTTTTT. Protein product: CASSEYLRRGKNTGELFF.

J is TRBJ1-2 and V is TRBV16, with 9 bases identical to TRBD1. After removal of 4 bases from V and 6 bases from J, the junction contained 3 bases not matched to a gene. Germline V gives CDR1 KGHSY, CDR2 FQNENV. The CDR3 consists of 13 residues. The CDR3 loop is CASSPGQGNGYTF. CDR3 coding DNA: TGTGCCAGCAGCCCGGGACAGGGAAATGGCTACACCTTC.